The 25 T cell receptor beta chains listed next were all sequenced from one sample in a study of neoadjuvant anti-PD-1 for oral cavity cancer. Libraries were prepared by immunoSEQ multiplex PCR; TCRdb keeps only in-frame clonotypes and omits some of them. Seen here are some 15,000 clones, roughly 70% observed once, and the top ten hold approximately 2.3%. Specified time point: after neoadjuvant nivolumab, at surgical resection. Sequencing was performed on PBMCs, taken after nivolumab (anti-PD-1) treatment. The receptor source for this set is a person between 40 and 85 years old with oral cavity squamous cell carcinoma.

The chain couples TRBV14 to TRBJ1-2; D possibly corresponds to TRBD1 (5 bases). The length of the CDR3 is 15 residues. Germline V gene sequence: CDR1 SGHDN, CDR2 FVKESK. Trimming removed 3 bases from V and 2 bases from J, with 13 bases in between. CDR3 sequence: CASSQGSTANYGYTF. In DNA form, the CDR3 reads TGTGCCAGCAGCCAGGGGTCGACAGCAAACTATGGCTACACCTTC.

The chain carries TRBV5-4 and TRBJ1-2; maybe TRBD1 (6 bases). The CDR3 has 14 residues. Per the germline V gene, CDR1 is SGHNT and CDR2 is YYREEE (reference sequence). The ends were cut back, 0 bases at V and 6 bases at J, with 12 bases in the middle. CDR3 sequence: CASSLGGGQNGYTF. The DNA for the CDR3 is TGTGCCAGCAGCTTGGGCGGGGGGCAAAATGGCTACACCTTC.

The V gene is TRBV5-4, the J gene TRBJ1-1; D gene uncertain. V lost 1 base and J lost 2, with 9 bases in between. Germline loops: CDR1 SGHNT, CDR2 YYREEE (reference sequence). This CDR3 contains 14 residues. The CDR3 spells CASSLTVPNTEAFF. As DNA, the CDR3 is TGTGCCAGCAGCTTGACAGTTCCTAACACTGAAGCTTTCTTT.

The J gene is TRBJ2-2, the V gene TRBV19; D might be TRBD2 (5 bases). The V gene lost 3 bases and the J gene lost 3 bases, with 20 bases spanning the gap. In germline, CDR1 is LNHDA, CDR2 SQIVND (reference sequence). This CDR3 contains 18 residues. CDR3 sequence (DNA): TGTGCCAGTAGTATGTATAGGTTTGGAGGACTCTACACCGGGGAGCTGTTTTTT. Translation gives CASSMYRFGGLYTGELFF.

V usage is TRBV5-5 and J usage is TRBJ2-3; TRBD1 agrees at 9 bases. CDR3 length: 15 residues. Germline CDR1 and CDR2: SGHKS and YYEKEE (reference sequence). Unmatched junction bases numbered 6, after V lost 4 bases and J lost 3 bases. The CDR3 protein is CASSPGQGLTDTQYF. CDR3 DNA: TGTGCCAGCAGCCCAGGACAGGGGTTAACAGATACGCAGTATTTT.

V and J are TRBV19 and TRBJ1-1, with D maybe TRBD1 (5 bases). Germline V gene lookup returns CDR1 LNHDA and CDR2 SQIVND (reference sequence). This CDR3 region has 17 residues. V lost 5 bases and J 5 bases, leaving 24 bases between the germline ends. CDR3 sequence: CASSVPSLGREGTEAFF. DNA of the CDR3: TGTGCCAGTAGTGTCCCCTCCCTCGGCAGGGAAGGTACTGAAGCTTTCTTT.

The chain recombines TRBV7-8 with TRBJ1-2, with TRBD1 as a possible D gene (5 bases). Trimming cost V 3 bases and J 8 bases, with 16 bases left between them. The CDR3 length is 14 residues. Looked up from germline, CDR1 is SGHVS and CDR2 is FQNEAQ. The CDR3 spells CASSFSPRVRGYTF. The CDR3 DNA follows: TGTGCCAGCAGCTTTTCCCCCAGGGTACGCGGCTACACCTTC.

The chain couples TRBV6-1 to TRBJ1-4; no reliable D call. V gave up 7 bases and J gave up 7 bases, with 19 bases separating them. Germline-derived CDR1 and CDR2 are MNHNS and SASEGT. The CDR3 spans 15 residues. The CDR3: CASTPRAAVVEKLFF. The CDR3 coding sequence is TGTGCCAGCACCCCAAGGGCGGCAGTAGTTGAAAAACTGTTTTTT.

Only one count was recorded for this clone. This chain connects TRBV13 to TRBJ2-2, with TRBD1 matching over 7 bases. Germline CDR1 and CDR2: PRHDT and FYEKMQ (reference sequence). This CDR3 spans 13 amino acids. V shed 8 bases, J shed 4 bases, and the junction held 4 bases outside the gene matches. DNA for the CDR3: TGTGCCAGCCTGACAGGGAGCACCGGGGAGCTGTTTTTT. Encoded protein: CASLTGSTGELFF.

A single count supports this clone. The rearrangement uses TRBV19 and TRBJ2-1; D is ambiguous. Trimming took 3 bases from V and 7 from J, leaving 7 bases between them. Germline V gene lookup returns CDR1 LNHDA and CDR2 SQIVND (reference sequence). The CDR3 sequence is 12 residues long. CDR3 amino acids: CASSIGRNEQFF. The DNA of the CDR3 is TGTGCCAGTAGTATCGGCCGGAATGAGCAGTTCTTC.

This chain links TRBV6-6 with TRBJ1-3; D is uncertain. Trimming cost V 2 bases and J 2 bases, with 7 bases left between them. Germline V lookup: CDR1 MNHNY, CDR2 SVGAGI (reference sequence). This CDR3 region has 14 residues. The chain's CDR3 is CASSYASAGNTIYF. CDR3 nucleotide sequence: TGTGCCAGCAGTTACGCCAGCGCTGGAAACACCATATATTTT.

The J gene is TRBJ1-1, the V gene TRBV28; D is perhaps TRBD1 (6 bases). V was pared by 8 bases and J by 1 base, with 20 bases between. The germline V gene has CDR1 MDHEN and CDR2 SYDVKM. The CDR3 length is 16 residues. CDR3 sequence (DNA): TGTGCCAGCGATACTTTGTGGGGGCGGGGGAACACTGAAGCTTTCTTT. Translating gives CASDTLWGRGNTEAFF.

J is TRBJ1-3 and V is TRBV19; D possibly corresponds to TRBD1 (5 bases). This CDR3 has 16 residues. The V end lost 5 bases, the J end lost 4 bases, and 18 bases lay between the germline ends. Germline assignment: CDR1 LNHDA and CDR2 SQIVND (reference sequence). The DNA for the CDR3 is TGTGCCAGTAGTCCCGGGGGACTTCGGGAGGGAAACACCATATATTTT. It specifies CASSPGGLREGNTIYF.

J is TRBJ1-5 and V is TRBV19; 9 bases line up with TRBD1. This CDR3 contains 16 residues. Germline trimming cut 7 bases from V and 6 bases from J; bases unmatched to any gene: 13. Germline CDR1 LNHDA, CDR2 SQIVND (reference sequence). The CDR3 sequence: CASTDPQGAYRQPQHF. Written as DNA, the CDR3 is TGTGCCAGTACCGATCCACAGGGGGCCTACCGTCAGCCCCAGCATTTT.

The V and J genes are TRBV28 and TRBJ1-5; D is perhaps TRBD1 (6 bases). V was pared by 7 bases and J by 5 bases, with 15 bases between. Germline values: CDR1 MDHEN, CDR2 SYDVKM. CDR3 length equals 14 residues. CDR3 sequence (DNA): TGTGCCAGCAATTCGAACGGGGGCTATCAGCCCCAGCATTTT. Its translation: CASNSNGGYQPQHF.

The chain links TRBV2 to TRBJ2-7; 8 nucleotides line up with TRBD1. In germline, CDR1 is SNHLY, CDR2 FYNNEI. The length of the CDR3 is 14 residues. Trimming removed 4 bases from V and 4 bases from J; junction bases left unmatched: 6. Here the CDR3 reads CASSARTGNYEQYF. The CDR3 bases are TGTGCCAGCAGTGCCCGGACAGGGAATTACGAGCAGTACTTC. Full variable domain (outside the CDR3, taken from reference TRBV2 and TRBJ2-7): EPEVTQTPSHQVTQMGQEVILRCVPISNHLYFYWYRQILGQKVEFLVSFYNNEISEKSEIFDDQFSVERPDGSNFTLKIRSTKLEDSAMYFCASSARTGNYEQYFGPGTRLTVT.

Here the CDR3 DNA reads TGTGCCTGGAGTGTCCCCGGGACGGGTGAAAAACTGTTTTTT. This codes for CAWSVPGTGEKLFF. The chain employs TRBV30 and TRBJ1-4; possible D gene TRBD1, 5 bases. V dropped 0 bases and J dropped 7 bases, with 12 bases sitting between them. This CDR3 region has 14 residues. Germline CDR1 and CDR2: GTSNPN and SVGIG (reference sequence).

This clone was seen just once. CDR3 sequence reads: CASNPDTGELFF. The CDR3 DNA reads TGTGCCAGCAACCCTGACACCGGGGAGCTGTTTTTT. V usage is TRBV6-5 and J usage is TRBJ2-2; no clear D gene. V was shortened by 7 bases and J by 3 bases, with 6 bases between the two germline ends. The CDR3 covers 12 residues. Germline V CDR1 and CDR2: MNHEY, SVGAGI.

The chain couples TRBV5-1 to TRBJ1-4; no reliable D call. The CDR3 totals 15 residues. V lost 0 bases to trimming and J lost 3 bases, with 9 bases between them. Per germline, CDR1 SGHRS and CDR2 YFSETQ. In nucleotides, the CDR3 is TGCGCCAGCAGCTTGGCCGGGCAGGCTAATGAAAAACTGTTTTTT. Protein sequence: CASSLAGQANEKLFF. Using reference TRBV5-1 and TRBJ1-4 for the parts outside the CDR3, the full variable domain is KAGVTQTPRYLIKTRGQQVTLSCSPISGHRSVSWYQQTPGQGLQFLFEYFSETQRNKGNFPGRFSGRQFSNSRSEMNVSTLELGDSALYLCASSLAGQANEKLFFGSGTQLSVL.

CDR3 nucleotide sequence: TGTGCCAGCAGTTCCCCCCTGTCTAGCGCATCATCCTACGAGCAGTACTTC. This codes for CASSSPLSSASSYEQYF. V and J are TRBV28 and TRBJ2-7; maybe TRBD2 (6 bases). The germline V gene has CDR1 MDHEN and CDR2 SYDVKM. The CDR3 covers 17 residues. V gave up 4 bases and J gave up 1 base, with 20 bases separating them. Full variable domain (outside the CDR3, taken from reference TRBV28 and TRBJ2-7): DVKVTQSSRYLVKRTGEKVFLECVQDMDHENMFWYRQDPGLGLRLIYFSYDVKMKEKGDIPEGYSVSREKKERFSLILESASTNQTSMYLCASSSPLSSASSYEQYFGPGTRLTVT.

V gene TRBV7-2 combines with J gene TRBJ2-6; D gene ambiguous. Germline CDR1 is SGHTA and CDR2 is FQGNSA. The V gene lost 2 bases and the J gene lost 2 bases, with 13 bases spanning the gap. The CDR3 loop spans 17 amino acids. The CDR3 coding sequence is TGTGCCAGCAGCTTAAGAGTGTACCTTACTGGGGCCAACGTCCTGACTTTC. Amino acids: CASSLRVYLTGANVLTF.

The chain recombines TRBV30 with TRBJ2-7; the D call may be TRBD1 or TRBD2 (5 bases each). V dropped 7 bases and J dropped 2 bases, with 15 bases sitting between them. This CDR3 comprises 13 residues. Germline V lookup: CDR1 GTSNPN, CDR2 SVGIG (reference sequence). In nucleotides, the CDR3 is TGTGCCTTGCACCGGGACGGAACCTACGAGCAGTACTTC. This sequence encodes CALHRDGTYEQYF.

This clone was seen once. V and J are TRBV19 and TRBJ1-1; D perhaps matches TRBD1 (5 bases). The CDR3 has 15 residues. Trimming shortened V by 4 bases and J by 4 bases, and 16 bases separated the two germline ends. From germline, CDR1 is LNHDA and CDR2 SQIVND (reference sequence). The CDR3 is CASSRGRGVSTEAFF. DNA of the CDR3: TGTGCCAGTAGTAGGGGCCGAGGCGTGAGCACTGAAGCTTTCTTT.

This chain uses TRBV2 with TRBJ1-1; D not resolved. The CDR3 has 13 residues. Trimming took 6 bases from V and 2 from J, leaving 10 bases between them. Per the germline V gene, CDR1 is SNHLY and CDR2 is FYNNEI. In DNA form, the CDR3 reads TGTGCCAGCAGATTTGGACGTAACACTGAAGCTTTCTTT. Translating it yields CASRFGRNTEAFF.

The chain recombines TRBV5-1 with TRBJ1-6; a possible D gene is TRBD1 (5 bases). The germline V gene has CDR1 SGHRS and CDR2 YFSETQ. The length of the CDR3 is 14 residues. Trimming cost V 4 bases and J 8 bases, with 13 bases left between them. The CDR3 DNA is TGCGCCAGCAGCCCCGGGACGAGTTATTCACCCCTCCACTTT. Protein sequence: CASSPGTSYSPLHF.